The 7 T cell receptor beta chains given below trace back to one sample, sequenced in a study of T-cell reconstitution after alpha-beta-depleted transplantation in children (dated by TCRdb to the mid-2010s). Library preparation employed PCR. Sequencing used an Illumina HiSeq 2500. Molecular barcoding was employed in the preparation of TCR libraries, with unique molecular identifiers being used to normalize TCRbeta repertoire quantification. TCRdb applied fastp at Q25 and MiXCR to the public reads, then kept only in-frame beta chains. Entries that share a CDR3 protein sequence are merged under the most common genes and DNA. For this sample there are approximately 520,000 distinct CDR3 sequences; roughly 33% appear just once. 2% to 3% of the sample is held by the ten biggest clonotypes. Here the sequenced sample was PBMCs from the stem cell graft donor, taken from the stem cell graft. The receptors were sampled from a human donor who donated a stem cell graft to a child with aplastic anemia.

V and J are TRBV29-1 and TRBJ2-3, with 14 nucleotides matching TRBD2. The CDR3 has 15 residues. Germline CDR1 is SQVTM and CDR2 is ANQGSEA. The ends lost 7 bases at V and 4 bases at J; junction bases unmatched: 7. The CDR3 loop reads CSAGTSGRVPDTQYF. CDR3 in DNA: TGCAGCGCCGGGACTAGCGGGAGAGTCCCAGATACGCAGTATTTT.

This chain links TRBV7-9 with TRBJ2-1; D unresolved. This CDR3 spans 15 amino acids. Trimming took 5 bases from V and 8 from J, leaving 19 bases between them. Per germline, CDR1 SEHNR and CDR2 FQNEAQ (reference sequence). The CDR3 sequence: CASSPWLPPSDEQFF. CDR3 coding DNA: TGTGCCAGCAGCCCTTGGCTGCCCCCATCGGATGAGCAGTTCTTC.

This clonotype was seen a handful of times. The chain couples TRBV20-1 to TRBJ2-1, with D perhaps being TRBD1 or TRBD2 (5 bases each). CDR1 and CDR2 (germline): DFQATT, SNEGSKA (reference sequence). Between the trimmed V and J ends, which lost 3 bases and 2 bases, there was a span of 11 bases. The CDR3 is 14 amino acids. This chain's CDR3 is CSARRDLTYNEQFF. The CDR3 nucleotides are TGCAGTGCTAGGAGGGACCTTACCTACAATGAGCAGTTCTTC.

This clonotype was seen only a few times. The chain has TRBV6-1 and TRBJ2-1, with D perhaps TRBD1 (5 bases). Germline loops: CDR1 MNHNS, CDR2 SASEGT. Between the trimmed V and J ends, which lost 6 bases and 3 bases, there was a span of 24 bases. The CDR3 extends over 18 amino acids. The CDR3 nucleotides are TGTGCCAGCAGCCGAAAAAACCCCCTATCGGACAACTACAATGAGCAGTTCTTC. This sequence encodes CASSRKNPLSDNYNEQFF.

The chain carries TRBV27 and TRBJ2-1; D is unresolved. Germline V CDR1 and CDR2: MNHEY, SMNVEV (reference sequence). This CDR3 contains 16 residues. Deletions cut 2 bases from V and 2 bases from J, with 13 bases between. CDR3 in DNA: TGTGCCAGCAGTTTAACTCCGGGTAACACCTACAATGAGCAGTTCTTC. It translates to CASSLTPGNTYNEQFF.

The V and J genes are TRBV5-6 and TRBJ2-1; 10 bases are a match to TRBD1. Germline V gene sequence: CDR1 SGHDT, CDR2 YYEEEE. CDR3 length: 14 residues. The V segment lost 3 bases and the J segment 8 bases; nucleotides outside the gene matches: 5. CDR3: CASSWDRGFDEQFF. DNA of the CDR3: TGTGCCAGCAGCTGGGACAGGGGTTTTGATGAGCAGTTCTTC. The full variable domain, rest sourced from reference TRBV5-6 and TRBJ2-1, is DAGVTQSPTHLIKTRGQQVTLRCSPKSGHDTVSWYQQALGQGPQFIFQYYEEEERQRGNFPDRFSGHQFPNYSSELNVNALLLGDSALYLCASSWDRGFDEQFFGPGTRLTVL.

This clonotype was seen more than once but under ten times. The chain uses TRBV10-3 and TRBJ1-5; a possible D gene is TRBD1 (6 bases). V gave up 6 bases and J gave up 9 bases, with 18 bases separating them. Looked up from germline, CDR1 is ENHRY and CDR2 is SYGVKD. CDR3 length: 14 residues. The CDR3 bases are TGTGCCATCAGCGCAACAGGGAGTGGAGGGCCCCAGCATTTT. This encodes CAISATGSGGPQHF.